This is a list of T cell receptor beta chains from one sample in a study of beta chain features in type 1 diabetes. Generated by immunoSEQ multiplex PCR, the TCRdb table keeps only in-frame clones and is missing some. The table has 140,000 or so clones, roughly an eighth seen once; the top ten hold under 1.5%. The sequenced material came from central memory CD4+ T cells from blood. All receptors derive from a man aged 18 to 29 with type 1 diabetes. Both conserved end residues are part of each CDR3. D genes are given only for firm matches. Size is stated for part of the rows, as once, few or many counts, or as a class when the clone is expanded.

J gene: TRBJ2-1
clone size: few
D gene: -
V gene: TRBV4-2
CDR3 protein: CASSLREGGSDEQFF
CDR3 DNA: TGTGCCAGCAGCCTCCGAGAGGGGGGTAGCGATGAGCAGTTCTTC

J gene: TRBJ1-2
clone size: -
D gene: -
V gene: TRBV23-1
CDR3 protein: CANPHQPANYGYTF
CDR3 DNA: TGCGCCAACCCGCACCAACCAGCTAACTATGGCTACACCTTC

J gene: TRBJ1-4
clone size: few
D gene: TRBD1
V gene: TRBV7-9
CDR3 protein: CASSLGTGNEKLFF
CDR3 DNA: TGTGCCAGCAGCTTAGGGACAGGGAACGAAAAACTGTTTTTT

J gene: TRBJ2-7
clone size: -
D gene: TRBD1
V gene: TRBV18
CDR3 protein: CASSLHRGDHEQYF
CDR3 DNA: TGTGCCAGCTCTTTACACAGGGGGGACCACGAGCAGTACTTC

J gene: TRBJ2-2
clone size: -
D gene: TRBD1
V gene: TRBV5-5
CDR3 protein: CASSAPGTVTGELFF
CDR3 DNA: TGTGCCAGCAGCGCCCCCGGGACAGTGACCGGGGAGCTGTTTTTT

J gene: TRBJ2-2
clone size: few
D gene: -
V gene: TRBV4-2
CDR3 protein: CASSPESVLNTGELFF
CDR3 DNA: TGTGCCAGCAGCCCCGAGAGCGTCCTGAACACCGGGGAGCTGTTTTTT

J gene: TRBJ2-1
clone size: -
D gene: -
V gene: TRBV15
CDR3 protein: CATSRDGGRGKAFSAYNEQFF
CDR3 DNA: TGTGCCACCAGCAGAGATGGTGGGCGGGGTAAAGCTTTTAGTGCCTACAATGAGCAGTTCTTC

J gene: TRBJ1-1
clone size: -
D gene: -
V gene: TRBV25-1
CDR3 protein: CASSRAGFTEAFF
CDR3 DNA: TGTGCCAGCAGCCGCGCAGGGTTCACTGAAGCTTTCTTT

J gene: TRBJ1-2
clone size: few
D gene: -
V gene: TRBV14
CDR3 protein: CASSPRDAVGDGYTF
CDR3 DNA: TGTGCCAGCAGCCCACGGGACGCGGTCGGGGATGGCTACACCTTC

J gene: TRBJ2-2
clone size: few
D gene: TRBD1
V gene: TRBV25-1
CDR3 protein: CASSDFGTGTTGELFF
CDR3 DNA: TGTGCCAGCAGTGATTTCGGGACAGGGACCACCGGGGAGCTGTTTTTT

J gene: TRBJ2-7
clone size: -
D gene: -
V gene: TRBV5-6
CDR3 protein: CASSRVVGLSSYEQYF
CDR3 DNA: TGTGCCAGCAGCCGGGTAGTAGGGCTAAGCTCCTACGAGCAGTACTTC

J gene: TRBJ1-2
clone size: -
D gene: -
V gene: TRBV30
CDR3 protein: CAWSVRGYGYTF
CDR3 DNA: TGTGCCTGGAGTGTACGGGGTTATGGCTACACCTTC

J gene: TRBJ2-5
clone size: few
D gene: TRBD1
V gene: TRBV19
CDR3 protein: CASSGTGGVETQYF
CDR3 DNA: TGTGCCAGTAGTGGGACAGGGGGAGTAGAGACCCAGTACTTC

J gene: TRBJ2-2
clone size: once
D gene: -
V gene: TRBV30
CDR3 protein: CAWSPQGWGGELFF
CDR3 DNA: TGTGCCTGGAGTCCCCAGGGGTGGGGTGGGGAGCTGTTTTTT

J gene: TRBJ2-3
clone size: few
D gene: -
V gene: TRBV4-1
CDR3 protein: CASSQDMPEDTQYF
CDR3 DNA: TGCGCCAGCAGCCAAGATATGCCAGAAGATACGCAGTATTTT

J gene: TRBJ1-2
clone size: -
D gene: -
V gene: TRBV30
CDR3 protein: CAWSVLGYGGYTF
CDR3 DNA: TGTGCCTGGAGTGTACTGGGATACGGTGGCTACACCTTC

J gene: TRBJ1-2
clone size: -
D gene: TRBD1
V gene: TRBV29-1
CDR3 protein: CSVAGQGDYGYTF
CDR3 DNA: TGCAGCGTTGCGGGACAGGGAGACTATGGCTACACCTTC

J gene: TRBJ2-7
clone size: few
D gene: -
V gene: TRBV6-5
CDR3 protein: CATTDPAAGQYEQYF
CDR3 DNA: TGTGCCACTACAGACCCGGCGGCAGGACAGTACGAGCAGTACTTC

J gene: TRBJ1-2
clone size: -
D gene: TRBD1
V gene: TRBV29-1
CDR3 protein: CSVAGQGVANYGYTF
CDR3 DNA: TGCAGCGTTGCGGGACAGGGGGTGGCTAACTATGGCTACACCTTC

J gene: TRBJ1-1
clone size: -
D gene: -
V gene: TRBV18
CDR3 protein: CASSLSGPNTEAFF
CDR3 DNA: TGTGCCAGCTCACTATCGGGCCCCAACACTGAAGCTTTCTTT

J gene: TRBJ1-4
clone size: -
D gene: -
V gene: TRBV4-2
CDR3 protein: CASSQDGTDTGEKLFF
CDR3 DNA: TGTGCCAGCAGCCAGGACGGGACCGACACCGGTGAAAAACTGTTTTTT

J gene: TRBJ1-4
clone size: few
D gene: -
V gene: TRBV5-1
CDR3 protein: CASSLASPPEKLFF
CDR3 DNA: TGCGCCAGCAGCTTGGCCAGCCCGCCTGAAAAACTGTTTTTT

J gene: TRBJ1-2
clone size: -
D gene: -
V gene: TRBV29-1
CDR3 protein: CSAPTEPNYGYTF
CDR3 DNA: TGCAGCGCGCCGACCGAACCTAACTATGGCTACACCTTC

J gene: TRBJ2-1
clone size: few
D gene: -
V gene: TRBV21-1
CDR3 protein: CASSPRRGREQFF
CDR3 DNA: TGTGCCAGCAGCCCTCGGCGGGGGAGAGAGCAGTTCTTC

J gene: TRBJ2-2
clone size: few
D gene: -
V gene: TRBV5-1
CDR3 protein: CASSLGTKSNTGELFF
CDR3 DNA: TGCGCCAGCAGCTTGGGGACAAAATCGAACACCGGGGAGCTGTTTTTT

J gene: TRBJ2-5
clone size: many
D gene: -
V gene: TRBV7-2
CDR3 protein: CASSQETQYF
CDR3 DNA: TGTGCCAGCAGTCAGGAGACCCAGTACTTC

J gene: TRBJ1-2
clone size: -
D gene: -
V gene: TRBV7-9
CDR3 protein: CASSLAQGTNGYTF
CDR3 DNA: TGTGCCAGCAGCTTGGCTCAGGGAACTAATGGCTACACCTTC

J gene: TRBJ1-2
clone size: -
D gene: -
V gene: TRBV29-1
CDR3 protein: CSADGSNYGYTF
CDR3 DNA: TGCAGCGCAGACGGTTCTAACTATGGCTACACCTTC

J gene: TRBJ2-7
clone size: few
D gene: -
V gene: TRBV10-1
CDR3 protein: CASSEGTDLYEQYF
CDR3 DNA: TGCGCCAGCAGTGAGGGGACGGACCTCTACGAGCAGTACTTC

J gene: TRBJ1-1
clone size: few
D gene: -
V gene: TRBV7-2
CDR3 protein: CASSLGTMGVTEAFF
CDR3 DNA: TGTGCCAGCAGCTTAGGGACGATGGGGGTCACTGAAGCTTTCTTT

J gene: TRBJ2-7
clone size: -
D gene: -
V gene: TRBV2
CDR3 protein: CASSGTGPYEQYF
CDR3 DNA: TGTGCCAGCTCCGGGACGGGACCCTACGAGCAGTACTTC

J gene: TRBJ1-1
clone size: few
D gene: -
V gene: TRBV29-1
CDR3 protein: CSVDLGGGTEAFF
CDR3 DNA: TGCAGCGTTGATCTGGGAGGGGGCACTGAAGCTTTCTTT

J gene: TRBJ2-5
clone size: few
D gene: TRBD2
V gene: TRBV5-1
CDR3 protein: CASSTGTRETQYF
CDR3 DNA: TGCGCCAGCAGTACCGGGACTAGGGAGACCCAGTACTTC

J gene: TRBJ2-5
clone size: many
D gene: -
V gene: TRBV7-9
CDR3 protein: CASSRQGVKTQYF
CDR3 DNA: TGTGCCAGCAGCCGACAAGGCGTCAAGACCCAGTACTTC

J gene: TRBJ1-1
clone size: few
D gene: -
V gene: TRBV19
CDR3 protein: CASSIEGVMNTEAFF
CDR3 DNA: TGTGCCAGTAGTATAGAAGGGGTCATGAACACTGAAGCTTTCTTT

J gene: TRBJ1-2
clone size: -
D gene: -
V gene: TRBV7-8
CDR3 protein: CASSLGAGHGYTF
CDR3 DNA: TGTGCCAGCAGCCTCGGGGCAGGGCATGGCTACACCTTC

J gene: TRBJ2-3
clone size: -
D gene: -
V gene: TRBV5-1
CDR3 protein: CASSFTGDTQYF
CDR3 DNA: TGCGCCAGCAGCTTTACAGGGGATACGCAGTATTTT

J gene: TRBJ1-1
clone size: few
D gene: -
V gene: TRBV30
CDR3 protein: CAWSVSPSSPFGAFF
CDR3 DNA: TGTGCCTGGAGTGTATCCCCCAGCAGTCCATTTGGAGCTTTCTTT

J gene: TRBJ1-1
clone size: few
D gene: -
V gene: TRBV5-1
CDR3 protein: CASSLGVVSTEAFF
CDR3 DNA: TGCGCCAGCAGCTTGGGGGTTGTCAGTACTGAAGCTTTCTTT

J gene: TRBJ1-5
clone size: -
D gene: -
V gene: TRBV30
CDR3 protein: CALRQDSNQPQHF
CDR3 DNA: TGTGCCTTGAGACAGGATAGCAATCAGCCCCAGCATTTT

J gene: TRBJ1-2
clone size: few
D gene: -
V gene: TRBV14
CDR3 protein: CASSQDVGRNYGYTF
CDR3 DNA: TGTGCCAGCAGCCAAGATGTGGGTCGGAACTATGGCTACACCTTC

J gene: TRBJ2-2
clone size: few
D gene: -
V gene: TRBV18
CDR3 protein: CASSPNTGELFF
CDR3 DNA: TGTGCCAGCTCACCTAACACCGGGGAGCTGTTTTTT

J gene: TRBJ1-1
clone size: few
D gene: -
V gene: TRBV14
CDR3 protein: CASAKFVQGNTEAFF
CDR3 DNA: TGTGCCAGCGCTAAGTTCGTACAGGGGAACACTGAAGCTTTCTTT

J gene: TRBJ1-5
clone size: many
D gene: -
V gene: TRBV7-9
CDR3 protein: CASSQTGTQPQHF
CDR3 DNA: TGTGCCAGCAGCCAAACGGGTACTCAGCCCCAGCATTTT

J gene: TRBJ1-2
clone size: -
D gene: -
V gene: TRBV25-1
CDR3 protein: CASSENGRAEGHGYTF
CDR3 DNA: TGTGCCAGCAGTGAAAACGGCAGGGCAGAGGGGCATGGCTACACCTTC

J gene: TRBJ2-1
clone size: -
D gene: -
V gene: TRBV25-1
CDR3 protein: CASSVLGGPNEQFF
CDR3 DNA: TGTGCCAGCAGCGTCCTGGGGGGGCCGAATGAGCAGTTCTTC

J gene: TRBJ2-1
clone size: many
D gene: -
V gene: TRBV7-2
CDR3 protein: CASSLSRGYYNEQFF
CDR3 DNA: TGTGCCAGCAGCTTATCGCGGGGTTACTACAATGAGCAGTTCTTC

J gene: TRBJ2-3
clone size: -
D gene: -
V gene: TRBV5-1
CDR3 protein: CASSPDGPDTQYF
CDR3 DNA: TGCGCCAGCAGCCCCGACGGTCCTGATACGCAGTATTTT

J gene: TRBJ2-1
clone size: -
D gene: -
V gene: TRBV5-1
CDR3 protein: CASSLGELAGEQFF
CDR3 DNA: TGCGCCAGCAGCTTGGGTGAACTAGCCGGTGAGCAGTTCTTC

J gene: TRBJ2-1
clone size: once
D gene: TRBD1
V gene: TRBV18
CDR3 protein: CASSSSGTGGSGYEQFF
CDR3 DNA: TGTGCCAGCTCATCTTCCGGGACAGGGGGCTCCGGCTATGAGCAGTTCTTC

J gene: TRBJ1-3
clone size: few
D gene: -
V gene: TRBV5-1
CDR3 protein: CASSPRTASGNTIYF
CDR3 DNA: TGCGCCAGCAGCCCACGGACAGCCTCTGGAAACACCATATATTTT

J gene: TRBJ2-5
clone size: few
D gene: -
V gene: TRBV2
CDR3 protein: CASSELATKETQYF
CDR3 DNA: TGTGCCAGCAGTGAACTAGCAACCAAAGAGACCCAGTACTTC

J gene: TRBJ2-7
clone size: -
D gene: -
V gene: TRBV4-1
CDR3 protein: CASSQGASEREQYF
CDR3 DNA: TGCGCCAGCAGCCAAGGGGCTAGCGAGCGCGAGCAGTACTTC